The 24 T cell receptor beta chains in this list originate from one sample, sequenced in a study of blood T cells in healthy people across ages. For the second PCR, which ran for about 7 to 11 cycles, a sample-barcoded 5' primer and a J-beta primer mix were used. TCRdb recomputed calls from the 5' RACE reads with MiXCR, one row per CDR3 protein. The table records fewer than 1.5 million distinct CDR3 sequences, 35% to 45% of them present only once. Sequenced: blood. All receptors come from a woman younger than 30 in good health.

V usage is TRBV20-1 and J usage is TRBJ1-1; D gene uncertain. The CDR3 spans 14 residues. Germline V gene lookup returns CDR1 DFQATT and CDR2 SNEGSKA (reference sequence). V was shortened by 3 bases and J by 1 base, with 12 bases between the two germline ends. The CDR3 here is CSASPSGENTEAFF. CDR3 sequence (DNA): TGCAGTGCTAGTCCGTCTGGGGAGAACACTGAAGCTTTCTTT.

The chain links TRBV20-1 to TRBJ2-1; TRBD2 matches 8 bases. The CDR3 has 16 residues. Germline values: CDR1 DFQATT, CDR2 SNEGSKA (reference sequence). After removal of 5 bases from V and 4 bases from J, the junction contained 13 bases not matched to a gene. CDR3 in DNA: TGCAGTGCTGAGCCCTATTCGGGAGGGTATTACAATGAGCAGTTCTTC. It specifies CSAEPYSGGYYNEQFF.

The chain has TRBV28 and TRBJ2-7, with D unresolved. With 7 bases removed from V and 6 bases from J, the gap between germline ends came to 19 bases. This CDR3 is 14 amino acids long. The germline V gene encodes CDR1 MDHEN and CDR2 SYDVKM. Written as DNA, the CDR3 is TGTGCCAGCACTCCCCCTTCCAATTGGGGCGAGCAGTACTTC. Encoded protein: CASTPPSNWGEQYF.

The DNA of the CDR3 is TGTGCCACAATACGGGGTTCGAACACTGAAGCTTTCTTT. The encoded protein is CATIRGSNTEAFF. V gene TRBV10-3 combines with J gene TRBJ1-1, with no clear D. The CDR3 sequence is 13 residues long. Germline assignment: CDR1 ENHRY and CDR2 SYGVKD. Trimming cost V 10 bases and J 1 base, with 13 bases left between them.

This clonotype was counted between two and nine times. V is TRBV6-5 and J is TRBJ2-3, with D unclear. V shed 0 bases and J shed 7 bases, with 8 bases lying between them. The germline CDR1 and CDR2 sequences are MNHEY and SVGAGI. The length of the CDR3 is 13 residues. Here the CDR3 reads CASSYSIGYTQYF. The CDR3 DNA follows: TGTGCCAGCAGTTACTCGATAGGGTATACGCAGTATTTT.

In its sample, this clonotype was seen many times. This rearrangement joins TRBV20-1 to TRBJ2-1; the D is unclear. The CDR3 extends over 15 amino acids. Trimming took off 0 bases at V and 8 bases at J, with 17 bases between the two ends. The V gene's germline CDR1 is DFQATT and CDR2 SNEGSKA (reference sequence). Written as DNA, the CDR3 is TGCAGTGCTAGAGAGGTCAGAATGGGCGGACATGAGCAGTTCTTC. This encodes CSAREVRMGGHEQFF.

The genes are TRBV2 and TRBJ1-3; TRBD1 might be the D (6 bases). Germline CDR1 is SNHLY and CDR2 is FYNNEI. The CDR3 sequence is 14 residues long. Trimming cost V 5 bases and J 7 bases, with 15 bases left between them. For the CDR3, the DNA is TGTGCCAGCAGTTCCCAGGGGACGAGGAACACCATATATTTT. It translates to CASSSQGTRNTIYF.

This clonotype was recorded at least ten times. CDR3: CASSYSHSSSYNEQFF. Here the CDR3 DNA reads TGTGCCAGCAGTTATTCGCACAGTAGCTCCTACAATGAGCAGTTCTTC. The genes are TRBV6-5 and TRBJ2-1; D not resolved. The CDR3 loop spans 16 amino acids. Germline CDR1 MNHEY, CDR2 SVGAGI. V was trimmed by 3 bases and J by 0 bases, leaving 12 bases between them.

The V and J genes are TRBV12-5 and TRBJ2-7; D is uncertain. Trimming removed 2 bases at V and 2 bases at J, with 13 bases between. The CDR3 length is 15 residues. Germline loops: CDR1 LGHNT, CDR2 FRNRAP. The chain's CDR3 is CASGLSGPQAYEQYF. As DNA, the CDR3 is TGTGCTAGTGGTTTGTCCGGCCCTCAAGCCTACGAGCAGTACTTC.

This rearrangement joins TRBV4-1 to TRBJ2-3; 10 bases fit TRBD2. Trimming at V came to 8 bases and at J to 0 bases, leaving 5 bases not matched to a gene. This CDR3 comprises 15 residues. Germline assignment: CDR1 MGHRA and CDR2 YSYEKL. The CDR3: CASGERGGSTDTQYF. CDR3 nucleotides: TGCGCCAGCGGGGAGCGGGGGGGCAGCACAGATACGCAGTATTTT.

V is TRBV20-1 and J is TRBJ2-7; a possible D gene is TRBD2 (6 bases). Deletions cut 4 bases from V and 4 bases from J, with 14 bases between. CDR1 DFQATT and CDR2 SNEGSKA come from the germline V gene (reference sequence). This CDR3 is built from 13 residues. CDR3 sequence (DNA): TGCAGTGCTACGGGAGTAACTCAGTACGAGCAGTACTTC. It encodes CSATGVTQYEQYF.

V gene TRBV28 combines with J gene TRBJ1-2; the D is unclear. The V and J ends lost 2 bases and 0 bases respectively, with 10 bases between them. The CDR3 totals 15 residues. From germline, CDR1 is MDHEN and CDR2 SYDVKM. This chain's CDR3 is CASSLGGEANYGYTF. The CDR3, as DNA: TGTGCCAGCAGTTTAGGAGGCGAGGCTAACTATGGCTACACCTTC.

The DNA of the CDR3 is TGTGCCAGCAGCCCCCAGGAGGGGTCTGGGCCCGGGGAAGAGCAGTTCTTC. Residues: CASSPQEGSGPGEEQFF. The chain employs TRBV7-9 and TRBJ2-1; a possible D gene is TRBD2 (6 bases). Germline CDR1 is SEHNR and CDR2 is FQNEAQ (reference sequence). The CDR3 runs to 17 residues. V was shortened by 5 bases and J by 10 bases, with 27 bases between the two germline ends.

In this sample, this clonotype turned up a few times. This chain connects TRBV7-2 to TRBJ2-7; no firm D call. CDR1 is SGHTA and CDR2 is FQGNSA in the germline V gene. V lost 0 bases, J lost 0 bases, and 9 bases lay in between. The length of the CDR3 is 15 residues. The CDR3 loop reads CASSLAAIGSYEQYF. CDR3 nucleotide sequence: TGTGCCAGCAGCTTAGCGGCCATAGGCTCCTACGAGCAGTACTTC.

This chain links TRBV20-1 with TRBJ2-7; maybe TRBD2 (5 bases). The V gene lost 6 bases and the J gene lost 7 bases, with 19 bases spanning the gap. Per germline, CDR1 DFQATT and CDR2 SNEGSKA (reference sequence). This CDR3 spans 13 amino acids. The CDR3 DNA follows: TGCAGTGCACCGATGGACTCTTACAATGAGCAGTACTTC. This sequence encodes CSAPMDSYNEQYF.

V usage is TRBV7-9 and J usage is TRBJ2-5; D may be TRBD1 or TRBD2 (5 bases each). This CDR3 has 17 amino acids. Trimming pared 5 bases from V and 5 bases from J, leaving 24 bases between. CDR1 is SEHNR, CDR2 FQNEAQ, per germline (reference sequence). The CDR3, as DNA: TGTGCCAGCAGCCCCCCTTTCGCCAGGGAAGGGACGGAGACCCAGTACTTC. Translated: CASSPPFAREGTETQYF.

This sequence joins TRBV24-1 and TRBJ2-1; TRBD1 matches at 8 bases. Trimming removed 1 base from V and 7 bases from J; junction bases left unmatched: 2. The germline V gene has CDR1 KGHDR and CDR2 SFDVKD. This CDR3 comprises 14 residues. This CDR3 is CATSDFTGGNEQFF. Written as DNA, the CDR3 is TGTGCCACCAGTGATTTTACAGGGGGGAATGAGCAGTTCTTC.

CDR3 coding DNA: TGTGCCAGCTCACCTATTAATGCCCCGACGAACACTGAAGCTTTCTTT. This sequence encodes CASSPINAPTNTEAFF. The chain combines TRBV18 with TRBJ1-1; D is undetermined. This CDR3 has 16 residues. With 3 bases removed from V and 1 base from J, the gap between germline ends came to 15 bases. Germline CDR1 reads KGHSH; CDR2 reads LQKENI.

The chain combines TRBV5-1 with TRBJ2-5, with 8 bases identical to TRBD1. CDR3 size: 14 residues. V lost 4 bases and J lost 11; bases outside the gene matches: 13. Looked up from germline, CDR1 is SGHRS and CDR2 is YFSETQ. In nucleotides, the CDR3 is TGCGCCAGCAGCGAGGACAGGGACTCTAAAGAGCAGTACTTC. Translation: CASSEDRDSKEQYF.

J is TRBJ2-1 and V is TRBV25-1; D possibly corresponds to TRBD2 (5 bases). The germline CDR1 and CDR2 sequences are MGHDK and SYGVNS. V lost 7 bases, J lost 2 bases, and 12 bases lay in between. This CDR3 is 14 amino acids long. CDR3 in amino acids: CASNGGSPYNEQFF. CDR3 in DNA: TGTGCCAGCAACGGTGGGAGCCCCTACAATGAGCAGTTCTTC.

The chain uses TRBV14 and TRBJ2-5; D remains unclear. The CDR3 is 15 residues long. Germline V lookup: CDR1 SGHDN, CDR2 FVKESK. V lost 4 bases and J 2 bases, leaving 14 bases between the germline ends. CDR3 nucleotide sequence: TGTGCCAGCAGCCGCCAACTTGACGGACAAGAGACCCAGTACTTC. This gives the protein CASSRQLDGQETQYF.

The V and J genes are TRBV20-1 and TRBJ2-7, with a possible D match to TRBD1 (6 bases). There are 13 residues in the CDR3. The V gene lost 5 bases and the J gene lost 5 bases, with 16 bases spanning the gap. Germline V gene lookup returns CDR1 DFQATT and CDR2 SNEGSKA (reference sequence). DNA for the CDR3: TGCAGTGCTTACCACAGGGTCATAAACGAGCAGTACTTC. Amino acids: CSAYHRVINEQYF.

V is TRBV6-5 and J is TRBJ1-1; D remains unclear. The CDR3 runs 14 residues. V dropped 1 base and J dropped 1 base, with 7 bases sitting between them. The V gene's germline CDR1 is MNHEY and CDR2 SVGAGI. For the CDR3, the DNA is TGTGCCAGCAGTTACTGGCGCGAGAACACTGAAGCTTTCTTT. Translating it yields CASSYWRENTEAFF.

CDR3 DNA: TGTGCCAGCAGGACCTTCCAGGGGCAAACTGAAGCTTTCTTT. Translated: CASRTFQGQTEAFF. The chain joins TRBV12-3 or TRBV12-4 to TRBJ1-1, with D possibly matching TRBD1 (6 bases). V lost 6 bases and J lost 5, with 16 bases in between. This CDR3 has 14 amino acids.